This TCR beta chain was sequenced for a study of T cell repertoires in cytomegalovirus infection (dated by TCRdb to the late 2010s). At the level of the whole study: Alongside well-studied HLA-B-restricted epitopes, the peptide stimulations were aimed at recently identified HLA-C-restricted CMV epitopes, whose presentation resists viral immunomodulation. Donor HLA type was relevant to the analysis, as public TCR beta signatures indicated carriage of CMV infection together with the matching HLA type.

This clonotype was counted ten times or more. No antigen is known for it. Per-nucleotide qualities are absent, and no much larger clonotype sits a single base away. Results the study describes overall, beyond this receptor: Carriers of CMV infection plus the relevant HLA type were discriminated by the cumulative frequency of public TCR beta family members in the study cohort and in an independent roughly 350-donor cohort. In the ex vivo response, HLA-C-restricted CMV-specific TCR beta clonotypes were dominant, and in two of eight donors the single most frequent clonotype came from this HLA-C-restricted group.

Sample treatment or condition, as interpreted from the label and publication: in vitro stimulation with specific CMV peptide epitopes to enrich CMV-specific T cells. A distance of 10 bases separates the germline ends of V and J, which lose 8 bases and 0 bases respectively. The germline V gene encodes CDR1 SGHVS and CDR2 FNYEAQ. The CDR3 goes from the cysteine to the phenylalanine over 14 residues. Of the read, only the CDR3 DNA is kept; its 42 bases are in frame from base 1. The data were produced on an Illumina HiSeq 1500. TCRdb reprocessing: public reads trimmed at Q25 with fastp, clones called with MiXCR, in-frame beta chains kept. Rows with a matching CDR3 protein are joined into one entry that keeps the most common DNA and genes. The sample table lists roughly 920,000 distinct CDR3 sequences, more than 25% of them with a count of one. The top ten clones comprise about an eighth of the sample.

The TCR originated in a human donor in good health (CMV status not recorded). Some clones in this sample may be carry-over from other donors' samples. The rearrangement combines TRBV7-6 with TRBJ2-2, with an unclear D gene assignment. The starting material was cultured CD8+ T cells from PBMCs, obtained from culture after CMV antigen stimulation. Read as DNA, the sequence is TGTGCCAGCTGCCAGGAGCCGAACACCGGGGAGCTGTTTTTT. This sequence encodes CASCQEPNTGELFF. With the rest looked up from the reference TRBV7-6 and TRBJ2-2 genes rather than sequenced, the full variable domain is GAGVSQSPRYKVTKRGQDVALRCDPISGHVSLYWYRQALGQGPEFLTYFNYEAQQDKSGLPNDRFSAERPEGSISTLTIQRTEQRDSAMYRCASCQEPNTGELFFGEGSRLTVL.